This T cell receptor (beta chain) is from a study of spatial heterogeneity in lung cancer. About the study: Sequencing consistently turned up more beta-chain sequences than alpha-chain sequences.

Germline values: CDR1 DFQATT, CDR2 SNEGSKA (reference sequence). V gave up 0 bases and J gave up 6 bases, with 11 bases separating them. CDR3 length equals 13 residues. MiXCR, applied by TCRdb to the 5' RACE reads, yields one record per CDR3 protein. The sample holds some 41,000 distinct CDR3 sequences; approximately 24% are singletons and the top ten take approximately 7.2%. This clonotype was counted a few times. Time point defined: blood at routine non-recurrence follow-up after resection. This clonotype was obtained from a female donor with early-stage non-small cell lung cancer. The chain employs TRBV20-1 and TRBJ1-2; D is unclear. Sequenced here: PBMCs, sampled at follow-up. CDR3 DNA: TGCAGTGCTAGAGATCAACCCGCGGATGGCTACACCTTC. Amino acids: CSARDQPADGYTF.